This is a list of T cell receptor beta chains from one sample in a study of shared clonotypes between healthy human individuals. The protocol was immunoSEQ multiplex PCR, while the TCRdb copy is restricted to in-frame clones and leaves out a portion. The sample shows fewer than 1.8 million clones, less than 99% of them seen only once. Sequenced sample: naive CD4+ T cells sorted from blood. The receptors shown here come from a man under 40 in good health. The CDR3 runs from the conserved cysteine through the conserved F or W.

v_gene: TRBV11-2; j_gene: TRBJ1-2; len: 15; CDR3aa: CASSPDRGANYGYTF
v_gene: TRBV5-6; j_gene: TRBJ1-4; len: 16; CDR3aa: CASTPSGTARNEKLFF
v_gene: TRBV27; j_gene: TRBJ1-2; len: 16; CDR3aa: CASSRAGTGESYGYTF
v_gene: TRBV7-9; j_gene: TRBJ1-6; len: 14; CDR3aa: CASSFSSYNSPLHF
v_gene: TRBV28; j_gene: TRBJ1-2; len: 16; CDR3aa: CASSLGGPHANYGYTF
v_gene: TRBV6-4; j_gene: TRBJ2-3; len: 15; CDR3aa: CASSISGTGTDTQYF
v_gene: TRBV11-2; j_gene: TRBJ1-2; len: 11; CDR3aa: CASSLKTGYTF
v_gene: TRBV5-4; j_gene: TRBJ2-6; len: 17; CDR3aa: CASSLAFGISGANVLTF
v_gene: TRBV4-3; j_gene: TRBJ1-2; len: 17; CDR3aa: CASSQSTGGGNYYGYTF
v_gene: TRBV5-1; j_gene: TRBJ2-1; len: 21; CDR3aa: CASSPQVGTSGRFRSYNEQFF
v_gene: TRBV25-1; j_gene: TRBJ2-7; len: 15; CDR3aa: CASSEFLTGTGEQYF
v_gene: TRBV5-6; j_gene: TRBJ2-3; len: 13; CDR3aa: CASSFTSGDTQYF
v_gene: TRBV6-1; j_gene: TRBJ2-3; len: 16; CDR3aa: CASSVTLAGGTDTQYF
v_gene: TRBV5-1; j_gene: TRBJ2-5; len: 13; CDR3aa: CASSYSAQETQYF
v_gene: TRBV25-1; j_gene: TRBJ2-1; len: 16; CDR3aa: CASSEIWQGAGNEQFF
v_gene: TRBV7-9; j_gene: TRBJ1-4; len: 14; CDR3aa: CASSPGFLGEKLFF
v_gene: TRBV2; j_gene: TRBJ2-6; len: 16; CDR3aa: CASSEDVWSGANVLTF
v_gene: TRBV18; j_gene: TRBJ2-6; len: 13; CDR3aa: CASSLSGANVLTF
v_gene: TRBV6-5; j_gene: TRBJ1-2; len: 13; CDR3aa: CASSYGGAGGYTF
v_gene: TRBV14; j_gene: TRBJ2-7; len: 15; CDR3aa: CASSQDLAATYEQYF
v_gene: TRBV18; j_gene: TRBJ2-1; len: 16; CDR3aa: CASSPRQGTVRWEQFF
v_gene: TRBV9; j_gene: TRBJ2-1; len: 17; CDR3aa: CASSVGASGRAGDEQFF
v_gene: TRBV18; j_gene: TRBJ1-3; len: 15; CDR3aa: CASSPPSESGNTIYF